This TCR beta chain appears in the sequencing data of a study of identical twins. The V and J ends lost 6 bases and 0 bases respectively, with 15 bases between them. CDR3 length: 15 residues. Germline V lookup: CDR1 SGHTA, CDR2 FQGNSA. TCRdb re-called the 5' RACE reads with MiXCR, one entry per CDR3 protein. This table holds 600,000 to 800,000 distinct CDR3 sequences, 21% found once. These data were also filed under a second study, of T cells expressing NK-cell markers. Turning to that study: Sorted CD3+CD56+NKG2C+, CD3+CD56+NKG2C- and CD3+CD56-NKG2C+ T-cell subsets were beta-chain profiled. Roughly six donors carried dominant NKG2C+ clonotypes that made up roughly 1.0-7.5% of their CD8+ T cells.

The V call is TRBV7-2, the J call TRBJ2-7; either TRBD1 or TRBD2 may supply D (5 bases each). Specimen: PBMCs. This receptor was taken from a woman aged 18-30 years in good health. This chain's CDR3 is CASRVGTASSYEQYF. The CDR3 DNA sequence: TGTGCCAGCAGAGTCGGGACGGCGTCCTCCTACGAGCAGTACTTC.